This T cell receptor (beta chain) was identified during a study of CD8+CD57+ T cells in acquired aplastic anemia. The TCR beta profiling, which covered VDJ combination and CDR3 sequence, was carried out using genomic DNA as the template. TCRdb used MiXCR to reprocess the reads, holding one entry per CDR3 protein. This table has 150,000 or so distinct CDR3 sequences, 48% appearing once. This clonotype was seen only a few times. Patients who underwent sequencing had shown CD8+CD57+ cell expansion by flow cytometry. Each of the patients presented with severe acquired aplastic anemia. Among the patients, none had received any therapy at the time of blood sampling. The receptor was derived from a human donor with aplastic anemia. The sequenced material came from sorted CD4+, CD8+, or CD8+CD57+ T cells (not recorded which) from PBMCs.

CDR3 coding DNA: TGTGCCAGCAGTGTCTTCACATACAATGAGCAGTTCTTC. This codes for CASSVFTYNEQFF. The V and J genes are TRBV2 and TRBJ2-1; D uncertain. This CDR3 spans 13 amino acids. The V end lost 4 bases, the J end lost 4 bases, and 8 bases lay between the germline ends. From germline, CDR1 is SNHLY and CDR2 FYNNEI.